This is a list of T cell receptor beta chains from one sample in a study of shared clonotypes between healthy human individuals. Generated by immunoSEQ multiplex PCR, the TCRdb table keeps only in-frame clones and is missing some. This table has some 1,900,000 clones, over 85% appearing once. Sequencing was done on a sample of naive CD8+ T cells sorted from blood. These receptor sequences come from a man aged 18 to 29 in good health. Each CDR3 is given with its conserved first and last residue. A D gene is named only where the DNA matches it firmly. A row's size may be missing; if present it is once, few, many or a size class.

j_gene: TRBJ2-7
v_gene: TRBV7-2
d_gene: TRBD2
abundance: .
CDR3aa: CASSKNLAGAGSYEQYF
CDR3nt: TGTGCCAGCAGCAAAAACCTAGCGGGAGCAGGCTCCTACGAGCAGTACTTC

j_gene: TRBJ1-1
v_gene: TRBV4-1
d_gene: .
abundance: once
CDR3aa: CASSQDGRLETEAFF
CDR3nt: TGCGCCAGCAGCCAAGATGGGCGGCTGGAAACTGAAGCTTTCTTT

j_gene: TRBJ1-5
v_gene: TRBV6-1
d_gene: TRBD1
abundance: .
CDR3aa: CASSAGTGYQPQHF
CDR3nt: TGTGCCAGCAGTGCCGGGACAGGGTACCAGCCCCAGCATTTT

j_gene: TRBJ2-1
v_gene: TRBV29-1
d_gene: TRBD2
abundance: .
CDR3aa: CSVELPPVGLAGGPWHEDEQFF
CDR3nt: TGCAGCGTTGAATTGCCGCCGGTAGGACTAGCGGGAGGGCCATGGCACGAGGATGAGCAGTTCTTC

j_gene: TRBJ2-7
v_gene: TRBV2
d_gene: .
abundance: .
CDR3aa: CASSYIAGALNEQYF
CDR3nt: TGTGCCAGCAGTTATATAGCCGGGGCACTCAACGAGCAGTACTTC

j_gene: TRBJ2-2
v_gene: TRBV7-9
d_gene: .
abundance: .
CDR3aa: CASSFEGRGTGELFF
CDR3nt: TGTGCCAGCAGCTTCGAAGGGAGAGGCACCGGGGAGCTGTTTTTT

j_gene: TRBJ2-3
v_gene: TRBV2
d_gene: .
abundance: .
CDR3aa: CASSGPGWVDTQYF
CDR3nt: TGTGCCAGCAGTGGTCCTGGATGGGTAGATACGCAGTATTTT

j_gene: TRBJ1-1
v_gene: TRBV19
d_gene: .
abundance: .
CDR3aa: CASSTFDGHTEAFF
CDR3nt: TGTGCCAGTAGTACCTTTGATGGGCACACTGAAGCTTTCTTT

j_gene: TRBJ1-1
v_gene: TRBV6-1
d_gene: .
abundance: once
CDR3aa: CASSRQVGTEAFF
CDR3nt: TGTGCCAGCAGTCGACAGGTTGGCACTGAAGCTTTCTTT

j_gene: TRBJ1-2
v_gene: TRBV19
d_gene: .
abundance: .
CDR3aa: CASSIDGEDYGYTF
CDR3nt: TGTGCCAGTAGTATAGATGGGGAAGACTATGGCTACACCTTC